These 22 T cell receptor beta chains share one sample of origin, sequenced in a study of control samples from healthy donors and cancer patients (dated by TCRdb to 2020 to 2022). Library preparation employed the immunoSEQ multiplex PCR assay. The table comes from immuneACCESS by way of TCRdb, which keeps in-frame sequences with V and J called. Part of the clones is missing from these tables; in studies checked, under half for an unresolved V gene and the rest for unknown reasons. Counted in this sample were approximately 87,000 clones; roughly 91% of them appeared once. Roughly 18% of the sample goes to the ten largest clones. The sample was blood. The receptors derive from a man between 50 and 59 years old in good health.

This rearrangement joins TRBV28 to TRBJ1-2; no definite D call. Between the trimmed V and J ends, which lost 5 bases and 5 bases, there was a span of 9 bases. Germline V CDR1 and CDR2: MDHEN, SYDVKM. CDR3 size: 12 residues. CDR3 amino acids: CASSRTSYGYTF. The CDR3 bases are TGTGCCAGCAGTAGGACGTCTTATGGCTACACCTTC.

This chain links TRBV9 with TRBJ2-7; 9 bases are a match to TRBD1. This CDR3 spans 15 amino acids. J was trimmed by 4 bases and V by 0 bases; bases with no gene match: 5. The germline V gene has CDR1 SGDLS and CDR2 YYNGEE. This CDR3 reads CASSVAPTGGYEQYF. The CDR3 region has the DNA TGTGCCAGCAGCGTAGCGCCGACAGGGGGGTACGAGCAGTACTTC.

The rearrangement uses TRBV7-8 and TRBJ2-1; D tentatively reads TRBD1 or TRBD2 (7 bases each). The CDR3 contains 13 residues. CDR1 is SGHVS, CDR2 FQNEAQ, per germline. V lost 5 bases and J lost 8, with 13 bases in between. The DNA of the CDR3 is TGTGCCAGCAGCGCAGGGGGGGGATATGAGCAGTTCTTC. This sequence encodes CASSAGGGYEQFF.

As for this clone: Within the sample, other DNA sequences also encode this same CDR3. The CDR3 nucleotides read TGTGCCAGCAGTTACAGGCAGGGGTCCACAGATACGCAGTATTTT. Residues: CASSYRQGSTDTQYF. V usage is TRBV6-2 or TRBV6-3 and J usage is TRBJ2-3; a weak D match, TRBD1 (6 bases). The CDR3 runs 15 residues. CDR1 MNHEY and CDR2 SVGEGT come from the germline V gene. The V end lost 2 bases, the J end lost 2 bases, and 11 bases lay between the germline ends.

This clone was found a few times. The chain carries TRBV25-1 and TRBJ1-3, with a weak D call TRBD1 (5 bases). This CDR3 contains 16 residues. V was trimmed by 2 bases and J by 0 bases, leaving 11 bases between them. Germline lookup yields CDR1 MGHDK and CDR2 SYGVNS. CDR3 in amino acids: CASSEGDAFSGNTIYF. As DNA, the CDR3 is TGTGCCAGCAGTGAAGGGGACGCGTTCTCTGGAAACACCATATATTTT.

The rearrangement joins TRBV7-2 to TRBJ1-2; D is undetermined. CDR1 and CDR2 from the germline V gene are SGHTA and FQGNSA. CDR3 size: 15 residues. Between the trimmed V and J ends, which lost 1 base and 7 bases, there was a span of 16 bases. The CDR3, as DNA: TGTGCCAGCAGCTTAGGATCGGCAGGCGGCACTGGCTACACCTTC. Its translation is CASSLGSAGGTGYTF.

CDR3 DNA: TGCGCCAGCAGCCCCGGACTAGACGGGAATCAGCCCCAGCATTTT. Protein product: CASSPGLDGNQPQHF. The rearrangement uses TRBV4-3 and TRBJ1-5; unclear D gene. Germline loops: CDR1 LGHNA, CDR2 YSLEER. The CDR3 spans 15 residues. V was pared by 4 bases and J by 4 bases, with 14 bases between.

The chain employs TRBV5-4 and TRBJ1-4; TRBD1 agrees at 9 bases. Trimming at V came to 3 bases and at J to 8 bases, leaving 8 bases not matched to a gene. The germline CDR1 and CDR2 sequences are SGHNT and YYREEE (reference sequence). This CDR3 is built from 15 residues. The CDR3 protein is CASSYRDRASEKLFF. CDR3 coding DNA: TGTGCCAGCAGCTACCGGGACAGGGCGTCCGAAAAACTGTTTTTT.

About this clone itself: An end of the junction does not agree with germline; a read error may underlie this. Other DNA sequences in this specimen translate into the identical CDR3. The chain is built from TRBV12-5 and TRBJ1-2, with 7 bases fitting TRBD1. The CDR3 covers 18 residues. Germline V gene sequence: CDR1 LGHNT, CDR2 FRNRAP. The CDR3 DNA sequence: TGTGCTAGTGGCTTGGATATTTTGACAGGGCAAGGTAACTATGGCTACACCTTC. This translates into CASGLDILTGQGNYGYTF.

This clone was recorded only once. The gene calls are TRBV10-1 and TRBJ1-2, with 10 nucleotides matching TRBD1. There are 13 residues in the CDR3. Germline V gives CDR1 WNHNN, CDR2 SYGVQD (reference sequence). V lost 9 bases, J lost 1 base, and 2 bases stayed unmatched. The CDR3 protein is CARRDRGNYGYTF. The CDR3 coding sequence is TGCGCCAGGAGGGACAGGGGTAACTATGGCTACACCTTC.

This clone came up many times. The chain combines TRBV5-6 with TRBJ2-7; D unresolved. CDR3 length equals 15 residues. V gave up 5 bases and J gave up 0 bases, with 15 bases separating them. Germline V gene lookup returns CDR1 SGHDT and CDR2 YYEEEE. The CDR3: CASSRDGSSSYEQYF. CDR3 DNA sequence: TGTGCCAGCAGTAGAGACGGTTCCTCCTCCTACGAGCAGTACTTC.

The CDR3 protein is CASSPRGRASSEQFF. As DNA, the CDR3 is TGTGCCAGCAGCCCCCGAGGGAGGGCAAGTAGTGAGCAGTTCTTC. The chain links TRBV3-1 (or the pseudogene TRBV3-2) to TRBJ2-1; 7 nucleotides align to TRBD2. Trimming removed 4 bases from V and 9 bases from J; junction bases left unmatched: 12. Germline-derived CDR1 and CDR2 are LGHDT and YNNKEL (reference sequence). This CDR3 is built from 15 residues.

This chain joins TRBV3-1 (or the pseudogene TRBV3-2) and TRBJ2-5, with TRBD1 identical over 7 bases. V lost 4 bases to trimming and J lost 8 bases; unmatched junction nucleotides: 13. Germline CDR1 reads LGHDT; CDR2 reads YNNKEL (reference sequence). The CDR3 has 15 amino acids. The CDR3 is CASSPGTRGFTTQYF. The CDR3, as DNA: TGTGCCAGCAGCCCAGGGACCAGGGGGTTTACTACCCAGTACTTC.

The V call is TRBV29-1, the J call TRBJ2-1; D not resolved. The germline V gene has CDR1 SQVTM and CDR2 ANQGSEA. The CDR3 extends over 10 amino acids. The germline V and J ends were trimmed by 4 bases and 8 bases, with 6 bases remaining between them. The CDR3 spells CSVGHDEQFF. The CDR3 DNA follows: TGCAGCGTTGGTCACGATGAGCAGTTCTTC.

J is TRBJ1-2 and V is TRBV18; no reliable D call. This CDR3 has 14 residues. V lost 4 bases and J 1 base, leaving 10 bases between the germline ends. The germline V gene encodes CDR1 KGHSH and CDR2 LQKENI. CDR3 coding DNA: TGTGCCAGCTCACGCCGGGAAGATAACTATGGCTACACCTTC. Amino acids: CASSRREDNYGYTF.

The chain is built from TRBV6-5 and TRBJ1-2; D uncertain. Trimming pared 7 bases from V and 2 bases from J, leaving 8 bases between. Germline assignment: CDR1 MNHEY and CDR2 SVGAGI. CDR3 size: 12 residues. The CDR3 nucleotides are TGTGCCAGCAAGGACCTCAACTATGGCTACACCTTC. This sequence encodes CASKDLNYGYTF.

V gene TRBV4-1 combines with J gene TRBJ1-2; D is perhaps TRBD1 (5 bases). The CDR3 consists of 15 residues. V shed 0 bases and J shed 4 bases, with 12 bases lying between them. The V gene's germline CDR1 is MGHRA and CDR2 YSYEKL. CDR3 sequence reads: CASSQDRGGLYGYTF. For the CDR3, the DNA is TGCGCCAGCAGCCAAGATCGGGGGGGACTCTATGGCTACACCTTC.

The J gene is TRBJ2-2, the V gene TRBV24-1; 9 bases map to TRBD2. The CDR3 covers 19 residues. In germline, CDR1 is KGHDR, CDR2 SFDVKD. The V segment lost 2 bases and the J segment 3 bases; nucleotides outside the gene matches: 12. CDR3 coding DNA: TGTGCCACCAGTGATTCCTCGACTAGCGGTTGGGCAGACACCGGGGAGCTGTTTTTT. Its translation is CATSDSSTSGWADTGELFF.

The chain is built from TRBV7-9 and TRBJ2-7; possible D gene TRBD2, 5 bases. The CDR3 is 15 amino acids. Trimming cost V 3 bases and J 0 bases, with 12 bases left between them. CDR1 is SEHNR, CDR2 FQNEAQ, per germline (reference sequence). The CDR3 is CASSFGEGYSYEQYF. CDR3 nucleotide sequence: TGTGCCAGCAGCTTCGGGGAAGGCTACTCCTACGAGCAGTACTTC.

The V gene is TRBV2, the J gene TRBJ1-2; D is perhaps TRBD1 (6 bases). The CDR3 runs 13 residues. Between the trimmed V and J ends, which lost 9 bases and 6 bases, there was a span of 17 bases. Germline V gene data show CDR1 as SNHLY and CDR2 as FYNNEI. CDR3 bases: TGTGCCAGGAGGGACACTGGAGTTCATGGCTACACCTTC. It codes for CARRDTGVHGYTF.

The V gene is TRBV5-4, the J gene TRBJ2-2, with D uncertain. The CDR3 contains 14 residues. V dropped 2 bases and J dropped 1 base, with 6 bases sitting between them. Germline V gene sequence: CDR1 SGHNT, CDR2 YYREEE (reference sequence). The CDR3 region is CASSFIQNTGELFF. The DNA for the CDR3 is TGTGCCAGCAGCTTCATCCAGAACACCGGGGAGCTGTTTTTT.

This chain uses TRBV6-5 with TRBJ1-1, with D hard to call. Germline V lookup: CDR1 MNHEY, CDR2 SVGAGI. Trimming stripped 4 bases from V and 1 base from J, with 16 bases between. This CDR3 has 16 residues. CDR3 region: CASSLRWATGNTEAFF. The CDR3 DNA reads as TGTGCCAGCAGTTTGAGGTGGGCCACGGGGAACACTGAAGCTTTCTTT.